This is a list of T cell receptor beta chains from one sample in a study of blood T cell repertoires in COVID-19. Some clones are missing from TCRdb's copy, which holds only in-frame ones; the method was immunoSEQ multiplex PCR. The table includes 70,000 to 100,000 clones, around 90% detected once. Sequencing was done on a sample of peripheral blood. These receptors were collected from a woman aged 80 or over with active or convalescent COVID-19. Both conserved end residues are part of each CDR3. The D gene is left open where the match is weak. Part of the rows lack a size; the others show once, few, many or a class for expanded clones.

V	J	size	D	CDR3	DNA
TRBV19	TRBJ2-1	NA	TRBD2	CASSISGTSGIRNEQFF	TGTGCCAGTAGTATCTCCGGGACTAGCGGGATACGAAATGAGCAGTTCTTC
TRBV28	TRBJ2-2	NA	TRBD2	CASRFFSGRAAGELFF	TGTGCCAGCAGATTTTTCAGCGGGAGGGCCGCCGGGGAGCTGTTTTTT
TRBV27	TRBJ1-4	NA	NA	CASRLAGAGEKLFF	TGTGCCAGCAGATTGGCAGGGGCGGGTGAAAAACTGTTTTTT
TRBV9	TRBJ2-1	NA	NA	CASSKRSLSSYNEQFF	TGTGCCAGCAGTAAGAGGAGCTTGAGCTCCTACAATGAGCAGTTCTTC
TRBV19	TRBJ1-2	NA	NA	CASSIRQVNYGYTF	TGTGCCAGTAGTATAAGACAGGTGAACTATGGCTACACCTTC
TRBV6-5	TRBJ1-6	NA	TRBD1	CASSLSGQGNSPLHF	TGTGCCAGCAGTCTCTCCGGACAGGGAAATTCACCCCTCCACTTT
TRBV15	TRBJ2-1	NA	NA	CATRSSYNEQFF	TGTGCCACCAGGAGCTCCTACAATGAGCAGTTCTTC
TRBV5-1	TRBJ1-4	once	TRBD1	CASSSGTGDEKLFF	TGCGCCAGCAGCTCCGGGACAGGGGATGAAAAACTGTTTTTT
TRBV5-8	TRBJ2-5	NA	NA	CASTPLGETQYF	TGTGCCAGCACCCCATTGGGCGAGACCCAGTACTTC
TRBV4-3	TRBJ2-2	NA	NA	CASSQTFLGGTNTGELFF	TGCGCCAGCAGCCAGACTTTTTTGGGGGGTACGAACACCGGGGAGCTGTTTTTT
TRBV27	TRBJ2-6	NA	NA	CASSLRRGLTGANVLTF	TGTGCCAGCAGCCTACGTAGGGGCTTGACTGGGGCCAACGTCCTGACTTTC
TRBV6-6	TRBJ2-6	NA	TRBD1	CASRQGAGGANVLTF	TGTGCCAGCCGACAGGGGGCTGGTGGGGCCAACGTCCTGACTTTC
TRBV7-2	TRBJ1-1	NA	NA	CASSLESENTEAFF	TGTGCCAGCAGCTTAGAGAGTGAGAACACTGAAGCTTTCTTT
TRBV19	TRBJ2-6	NA	NA	CATSLGSGANVLTF	TGTGCCACCTCGCTAGGCTCTGGGGCCAACGTCCTGACTTTC
TRBV28	TRBJ1-5	once	TRBD1	CASSPVHRDRGQPQHF	TGTGCCAGCAGTCCTGTGCACCGGGACAGAGGTCAGCCCCAGCATTTT
TRBV3-1/TRBV3-2	TRBJ2-7	NA	NA	CASSHLADSKYYEQYF	TGTGCCAGCAGCCATCTCGCGGACAGCAAATACTACGAGCAGTACTTC
TRBV5-4	TRBJ1-6	NA	TRBD1	CASSSGQGGNSPLHF	TGTGCCAGCAGCTCTGGACAGGGCGGGAATTCACCCCTCCACTTT
TRBV15	TRBJ1-5	NA	NA	CATSRDPRGNQPQHF	TGTGCCACCAGCAGAGATCCGAGGGGGAATCAGCCCCAGCATTTT
TRBV7-2	TRBJ1-3	NA	NA	CASSPGGLGNTIYF	TGTGCCAGCAGCCCCGGGGGGCTAGGAAACACCATATATTTT
TRBV18	TRBJ1-3	NA	TRBD1	CASSPVMGQGSGNTIYF	TGTGCCAGCTCACCAGTCATGGGACAGGGCTCTGGAAACACCATATATTTT
TRBV4-1	TRBJ2-7	NA	TRBD1	CASSQTGTGTYEQYF	TGCGCCAGCAGCCAAACCGGGACAGGGACATACGAGCAGTACTTC
TRBV7-2	TRBJ2-2	NA	NA	CASSLRNTGELFF	TGTGCCAGCAGCTTACGTAACACCGGGGAGCTGTTTTTT
TRBV10-3	TRBJ1-5	few	NA	CAISSGGNQPQHF	TGTGCCATCAGCTCCGGGGGCAATCAGCCCCAGCATTTT
TRBV18	TRBJ2-5	NA	NA	CASSPPGTPWETQYF	TGTGCCAGCTCACCCCCCGGGACTCCTTGGGAGACCCAGTACTTC
TRBV5-6	TRBJ1-1	NA	NA	CASSQTGIFAFF	TGTGCCAGCAGCCAAACAGGGATCTTCGCTTTCTTT
TRBV5-4	TRBJ2-1	NA	TRBD1	CASSSGTATYNEQFF	TGTGCCAGCAGTTCCGGGACAGCTACCTACAATGAGCAGTTCTTC
TRBV5-1	TRBJ1-1	NA	TRBD1	CASNGQGNTEAFF	TGCGCCAGCAACGGACAGGGGAACACTGAAGCTTTCTTT
TRBV28	TRBJ1-1	NA	NA	CASSLDSRAFF	TGTGCCAGCAGTTTAGACAGCCGAGCTTTCTTT
TRBV5-4	TRBJ2-3	NA	NA	CASSKTTRDTQYF	TGTGCCAGCAGCAAAACGACTAGAGATACGCAGTATTTT
TRBV2	TRBJ1-5	NA	NA	CASSDQTVSQPQHF	TGTGCCAGCAGTGACCAGACAGTAAGCCAGCCCCAGCATTTT
TRBV19	TRBJ2-7	NA	NA	CASSQQGYEQYF	TGTGCCAGTAGTCAACAGGGCTACGAGCAGTACTTC
TRBV28	TRBJ1-2	once	TRBD1	CASSPNVLGQDYGYTF	TGTGCCAGCAGCCCCAATGTTCTGGGACAGGACTATGGCTACACCTTC
TRBV27	TRBJ1-5	few	NA	CASSFGGGKSNQPQHF	TGTGCCAGCAGTTTTGGTGGGGGCAAGAGCAATCAGCCCCAGCATTTT
TRBV19	TRBJ2-7	NA	TRBD1	CASADRGYEQYF	TGTGCCAGTGCTGACAGGGGCTACGAGCAGTACTTC
TRBV11-3	TRBJ2-3	NA	TRBD2	CASSRKTSGYSTDTQYF	TGTGCCAGCAGCCGGAAGACTAGCGGGTATAGTACAGATACGCAGTATTTT
TRBV25-1	TRBJ1-4	few	NA	CASSESGGRVGEKLFF	TGTGCCAGCAGTGAGTCGGGGGGCAGAGTAGGTGAAAAACTGTTTTTT